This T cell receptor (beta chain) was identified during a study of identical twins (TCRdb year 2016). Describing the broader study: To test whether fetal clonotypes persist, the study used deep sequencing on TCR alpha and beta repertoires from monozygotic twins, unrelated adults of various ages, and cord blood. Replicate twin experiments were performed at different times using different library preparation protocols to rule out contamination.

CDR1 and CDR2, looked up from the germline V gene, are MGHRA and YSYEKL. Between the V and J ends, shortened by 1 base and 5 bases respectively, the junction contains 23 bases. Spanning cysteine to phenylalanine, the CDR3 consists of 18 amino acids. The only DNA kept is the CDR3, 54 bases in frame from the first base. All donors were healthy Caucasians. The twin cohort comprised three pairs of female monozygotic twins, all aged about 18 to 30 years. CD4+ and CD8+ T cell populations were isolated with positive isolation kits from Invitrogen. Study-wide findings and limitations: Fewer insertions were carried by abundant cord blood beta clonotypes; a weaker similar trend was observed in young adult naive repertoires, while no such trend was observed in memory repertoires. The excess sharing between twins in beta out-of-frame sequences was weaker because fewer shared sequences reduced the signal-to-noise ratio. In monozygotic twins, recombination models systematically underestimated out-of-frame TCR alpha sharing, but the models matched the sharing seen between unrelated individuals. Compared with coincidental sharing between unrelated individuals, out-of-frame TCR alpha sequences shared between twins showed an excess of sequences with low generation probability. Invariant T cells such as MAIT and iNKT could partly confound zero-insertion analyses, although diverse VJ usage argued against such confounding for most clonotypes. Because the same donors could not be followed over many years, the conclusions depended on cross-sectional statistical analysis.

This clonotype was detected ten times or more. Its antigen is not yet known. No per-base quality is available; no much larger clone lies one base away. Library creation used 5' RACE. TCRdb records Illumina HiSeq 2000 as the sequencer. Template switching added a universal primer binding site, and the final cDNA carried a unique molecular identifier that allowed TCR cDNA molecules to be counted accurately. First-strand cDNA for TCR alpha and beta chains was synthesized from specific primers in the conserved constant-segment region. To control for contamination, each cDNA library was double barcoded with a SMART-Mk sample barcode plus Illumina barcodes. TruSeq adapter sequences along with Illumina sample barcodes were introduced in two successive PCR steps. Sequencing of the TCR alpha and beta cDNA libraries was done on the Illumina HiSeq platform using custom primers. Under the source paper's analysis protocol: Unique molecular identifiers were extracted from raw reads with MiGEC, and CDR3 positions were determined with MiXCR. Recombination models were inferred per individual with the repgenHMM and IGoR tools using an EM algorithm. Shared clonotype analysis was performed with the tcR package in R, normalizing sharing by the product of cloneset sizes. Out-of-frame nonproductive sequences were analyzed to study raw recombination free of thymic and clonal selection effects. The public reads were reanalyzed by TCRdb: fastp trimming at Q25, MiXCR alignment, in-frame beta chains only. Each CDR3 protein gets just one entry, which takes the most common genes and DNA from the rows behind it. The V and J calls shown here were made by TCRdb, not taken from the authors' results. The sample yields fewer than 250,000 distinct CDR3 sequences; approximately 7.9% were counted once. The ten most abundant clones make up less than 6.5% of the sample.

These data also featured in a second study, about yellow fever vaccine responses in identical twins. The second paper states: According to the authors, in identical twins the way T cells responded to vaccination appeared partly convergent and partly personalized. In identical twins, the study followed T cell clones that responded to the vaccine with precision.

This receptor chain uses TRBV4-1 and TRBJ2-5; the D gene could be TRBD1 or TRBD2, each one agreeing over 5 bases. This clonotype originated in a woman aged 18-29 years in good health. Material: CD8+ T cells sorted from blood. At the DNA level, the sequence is TGCGCCAGCAGCCAAGTAATTAGCTCGGGGCTATATCAGGAGACCCAGTACTTC. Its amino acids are CASSQVISSGLYQETQYF.